A selection of T cell receptor beta chains follows, all from one sample in a study of T cells in Graves' hyperthyroidism and ophthalmopathy. TCRdb redid the calling of the multiplex PCR reads with MiXCR, one entry per CDR3 protein. Of hundreds of thousands of distinct CDR3 sequences in the sample, roughly 16% were seen once. The material sequenced was blood. These receptors were obtained from a woman aged 40 to 55 with Graves' ophthalmopathy. Each CDR3 is given with its conserved first and last residue. The D gene is left open where the match is weak. The size field is filled for only some rows; it gives once, few, many or a size class.

j_gene | v_gene | abundance | d_gene | CDR3aa | CDR3nt
TRBJ2-1 | TRBV10-3 | - | TRBD1 | CAISDAQGINEQFF | TGTGCCATCAGTGACGCACAGGGGATAAATGAGCAGTTCTTC
TRBJ1-1 | TRBV5-1 | few | TRBD1 | CASSLGGGGDTEAFF | TGCGCCAGCAGCTTAGGAGGGGGCGGCGACACTGAAGCTTTCTTT
TRBJ1-4 | TRBV6-1 | many | - | CASSGNGTPNEKLFF | TGTGCCAGCAGTGGGAACGGGACACCGAATGAAAAACTGTTTTTT
TRBJ2-1 | TRBV9 | many | - | CASSRLDYNEQFF | TGTGCCAGCAGTCGGCTAGACTACAATGAGCAGTTCTTC
TRBJ1-2 | TRBV7-9 | few | - | CASSPGGRYGYTF | TGTGCCAGCAGCCCCGGGGGGCGCTATGGCTACACCTTC
TRBJ2-3 | TRBV20-1 | many | - | CSASSRGRTDTQYF | TGCAGTGCTAGTTCGCGGGGACGCACAGATACGCAGTATTTT
TRBJ2-5 | TRBV5-5 | many | TRBD1 | CASSSEQGLGQETQYF | TGTGCCAGCAGCTCCGAACAGGGGCTGGGCCAAGAGACCCAGTACTTC
TRBJ1-1 | TRBV27 | many | TRBD1 | CASSRDRGYTEAFF | TGTGCCAGCAGTAGGGACAGGGGGTACACTGAAGCTTTCTTT
TRBJ2-2 | TRBV6-2/TRBV6-3 | few | - | CASSTLLTGELFF | TGTGCCAGCAGTACGTTACTCACCGGGGAGCTGTTTTTT
TRBJ2-1 | TRBV30 | many | - | CAWSVIFEQFF | TGTGCCTGGAGTGTAATTTTTGAGCAGTTCTTC
TRBJ2-3 | TRBV5-1 | many | TRBD2 | CASSRSGRGATDTQYF | TGCGCCAGCAGCCGTTCGGGGCGGGGGGCCACAGATACGCAGTATTTT
TRBJ2-2 | TRBV20-1 | - | - | CSAPGLSRAGELFF | TGCAGTGCTCCGGGACTTTCGCGGGCCGGGGAGCTGTTTTTT
TRBJ2-1 | TRBV18 | few | TRBD2 | CASSSNTRLAGETYNEQFF | TGTGCCAGCTCATCAAACACTCGACTAGCGGGAGAGACCTACAATGAGCAGTTCTTC
TRBJ2-7 | TRBV10-1 | - | TRBD2 | CASSDLSGGSYEQYF | TGCGCCAGCAGTGACCTTAGCGGGGGTTCCTACGAGCAGTACTTC
TRBJ2-1 | TRBV3-1 | many | - | CASSQGDNIYNEQFF | TGTGCCAGCAGCCAAGGGGACAACATCTACAATGAGCAGTTCTTC
TRBJ1-5 | TRBV18 | few | - | CASSPSGRGKYQPQHF | TGTGCCAGCTCACCCTCCGGGAGGGGGAAATATCAGCCCCAGCATTTT
TRBJ1-5 | TRBV27 | - | - | CASSLEGSDQPQHF | TGTGCCAGCAGTTTAGAGGGGTCAGATCAGCCCCAGCATTTT
TRBJ2-2 | TRBV9 | - | - | CASSNPPGELFF | TGTGCCAGCAGCAATCCCCCCGGGGAGCTGTTTTTT
TRBJ2-1 | TRBV6-1 | - | TRBD2 | CALGGSGDHNEQFF | TGTGCCCTCGGGGGGAGCGGGGACCACAATGAGCAGTTCTTC
TRBJ2-7 | TRBV29-1 | - | - | CSVEGTGRVYEQYF | TGCAGCGTTGAAGGGACAGGGAGGGTATACGAGCAGTACTTC
TRBJ2-5 | TRBV20-1 | few | - | CSARDPTEQETQYF | TGCAGTGCTAGAGATCCAACAGAGCAAGAGACCCAGTACTTC
TRBJ2-7 | TRBV12-3/TRBV12-4 | many | TRBD1 | CASSDPGQGAYEQYF | TGTGCCAGCAGTGATCCGGGACAGGGGGCCTACGAGCAGTACTTC
TRBJ1-6 | TRBV11-2 | - | - | CASSPNRAGNSPLHF | TGTGCCAGCAGCCCCAACAGGGCTGGTAATTCACCCCTCCACTTT
TRBJ2-2 | TRBV30 | - | - | CAWRPGQAGELFF | TGTGCCTGGAGGCCAGGTCAAGCCGGGGAGCTGTTTTTT
TRBJ2-3 | TRBV12-3/TRBV12-4 | - | - | CASSLAGGAGQGITDTQYF | TGTGCCAGCAGTTTGGCGGGGGGCGCGGGACAGGGTATAACAGATACGCAGTATTTT
TRBJ2-5 | TRBV20-1 | few | - | CSARALGPHQYF | TGCAGTGCTAGAGCTCTCGGGCCACACCAGTACTTC
TRBJ2-2 | TRBV5-1 | many | TRBD2 | CASSLTSANTGELFF | TGCGCCAGCAGCTTGACTAGCGCTAACACCGGGGAGCTGTTTTTT
TRBJ2-3 | TRBV27 | - | - | CASSLGNTQYF | TGTGCCAGCAGTTTAGGTAATACGCAGTATTTT
TRBJ2-4 | TRBV30 | - | - | CAWSRGTKNIQYF | TGTGCCTGGTCCAGGGGAACCAAAAACATTCAGTACTTC
TRBJ2-7 | TRBV7-8 | many | TRBD1 | CASCPGQGGYEQYF | TGTGCCAGCTGCCCAGGACAGGGGGGCTACGAGCAGTACTTC
TRBJ1-1 | TRBV6-1 | few | - | CASSASGTNTEAFF | TGTGCCAGCAGCGCCTCCGGGACGAACACTGAAGCTTTCTTT
TRBJ2-5 | TRBV7-3 | - | TRBD2 | CASSQMGGAKETQYF | TGTGCCAGCAGTCAAATGGGAGGGGCAAAAGAGACCCAGTACTTC
TRBJ2-1 | TRBV11-3 | many | TRBD1 | CASSLGTGGEQFF | TGTGCCAGCAGCTTAGGGACAGGGGGTGAGCAGTTCTTC
TRBJ1-1 | TRBV30 | many | - | CAWSVQGRYTEAFF | TGTGCCTGGAGTGTTCAAGGACGGTACACTGAAGCTTTCTTT
TRBJ2-5 | TRBV4-1 | few | TRBD2 | CASSPHGLAGKTQYF | TGCGCCAGCAGCCCTCACGGACTAGCGGGAAAGACCCAGTACTTC